The clone carrying this T cell receptor (beta chain) was recorded at least ten times. The antigen is not known. Patients had received no treatment of any kind before thyroid surgery. Trimming stripped 7 bases from V and 0 bases from J, with 13 bases between. Germline V lookup: CDR1 SGHRS, CDR2 YFSETQ. The CDR3 length is 15 residues. This sample is part of a study of metastatic and nonmetastatic thyroid tumors. On the study more broadly: Repertoire comparison spanned blood and tumor or nodule tissue of malignant and benign thyroid patients.

As originally analysed: Between-group CDR3 differences, defined by clinicopathological status, yielded a distant-metastasis classifier for papillary thyroid cancer. TCRdb reanalyzed the PCR reads with MiXCR. Clone size and V and J calls follow TCRdb, not the original study. The repertoire consists of about 27,000 clones, with 15% occurring once and the leading ten covering 15% to 18%. Study results and caveats: Benign nodules reportedly had significantly lower TCR beta diversity than malignant thyroid tumors in blood and tumor.

This chain connects TRBV5-1 to TRBJ2-2; D remains unclear. This TCR came from a male donor with papillary thyroid cancer or a benign thyroid nodule (not recorded which). Some clones in this sample may be carry-over from other donors' samples. Sequencing was performed on blood. The CDR3, as DNA: TGCGCCAGCGGTTCCGCCCCCGCGAACACCGGGGAGCTGTTTTTT. This translates into CASGSAPANTGELFF.